A selection of T cell receptor beta chains follows, all from one sample in a study of resident and recirculating memory T cells in vitiligo. Sequencing was performed with immunoSEQ multiplex PCR; in TCRdb, only in-frame clones are kept and a portion is missing. The sample carries 70,000 to 75,000 clones, roughly 90% recorded once. The sequenced material came from blood. The receptors stem from a male donor with vitiligo. Each CDR3 is given with its conserved first and last residue. Each record gives: CDR3 DNA, CDR3 protein, clone size, V gene, J gene, D gene, CDR3 length. The D gene is left open where the match is weak. The size field is filled for only some rows; it gives once, few, many or a size class.

TGTGCCAGCACCCTGGGACAGGGGGTCTCCTACGAGCAGTACTTC	CASTLGQGVSYEQYF	.	TRBV6-1	TRBJ2-7	TRBD1	15
TGTGCCAGCAGTCGCGACACGATTCAGCCCCAGCATTTT	CASSRDTIQPQHF	once	TRBV6-5	TRBJ1-5	.	13
TGCGCCAGCAGCTTGGAGTCGGGGGGCGATCAGCCCCAGCATTTT	CASSLESGGDQPQHF	.	TRBV5-1	TRBJ1-5	.	15
TGCGCCAGCAGCCAAGATCCCGGGACAGGGGCCAATGAGCAGTTCTTC	CASSQDPGTGANEQFF	.	TRBV4-3	TRBJ2-1	TRBD1	16
TGTGCCAGCAGCTCGACAGCCTACAATGAGCAGTTCTTC	CASSSTAYNEQFF	.	TRBV9	TRBJ2-1	.	13
TGCGCCAGCAGCTTGGCCGGACGGGAGGATACGCAGTATTTT	CASSLAGREDTQYF	.	TRBV5-1	TRBJ2-3	.	14
TGTGCCATCAGTGAGGGGGCAGGGGGCCCAACCCTCCACTTT	CAISEGAGGPTLHF	.	TRBV10-3	TRBJ1-6	TRBD1	14
TGTGCCATGACAGGGGGCACTGGAAACACCATATATTTT	CAMTGGTGNTIYF	.	TRBV10-3	TRBJ1-3	TRBD1	13
TGTGCCAGCGCAATCGGGGAACAGGGGGAGTCCTATGGGGGCTACACCTTC	CASAIGEQGESYGGYTF	.	TRBV7-9	TRBJ1-2	TRBD1	17
TGTGCCACCGCAAGGGGCGTGAACACTGAAGCTTTCTTT	CATARGVNTEAFF	.	TRBV6-1	TRBJ1-1	.	13
TGTGCCAGCTCACCAGGGGACAGGGCGGGGAGTGCCTACACCTTC	CASSPGDRAGSAYTF	.	TRBV18	TRBJ1-2	TRBD1	15
TGTGCCAGCAGCTTAGGCAGAGGGAACTACAATGAGCAGTTCTTC	CASSLGRGNYNEQFF	.	TRBV7-6	TRBJ2-1	.	15
TGCGCCAGCAGCCAAGCCACAGGGGAAACCTACGAGCAGTACTTC	CASSQATGETYEQYF	.	TRBV4-3	TRBJ2-7	TRBD1	15
TGTGCCAGCAGCCAAGATGAGAGGGTCGGTGGAAACACCATATATTTT	CASSQDERVGGNTIYF	once	TRBV4-2	TRBJ1-3	.	16
TGCGCCAGCAGCCTCGGACAGGGGGGGCAAGAGACCCAGTACTTC	CASSLGQGGQETQYF	.	TRBV4-3	TRBJ2-5	TRBD1	15
TGTGCCAGCAGGGGGACTAGCGGGGTCCCCGGGGAGCTGTTTTTT	CASRGTSGVPGELFF	.	TRBV6-5	TRBJ2-2	TRBD2	15
TGTGCCAGCAGCTTCGACCGGGGTTCAAACACTGAAGCTTTCTTT	CASSFDRGSNTEAFF	.	TRBV7-2	TRBJ1-1	.	15
TGTGCCTGGAGTGTACACAGCTACGAGCAGTACTTC	CAWSVHSYEQYF	.	TRBV30	TRBJ2-7	.	12
TGTGCCAGCAGTTCACTATCTCTCTCGTTAAACACTGAAGCTTTCTTT	CASSSLSLSLNTEAFF	.	TRBV6-5	TRBJ1-1	.	16
TGTGCCAGCGCCACAGCGGGGAGAACAGATACGCAGTATTTT	CASATAGRTDTQYF	.	TRBV13	TRBJ2-3	TRBD2	14
TGTGCCAGCAGCTTCGGAGACTCCTACGAGCAGTACTTC	CASSFGDSYEQYF	.	TRBV5-6	TRBJ2-7	.	13
TGTGCCAGCAGTTACGCGGGGGGCCTGGGCACAGATACGCAGTATTTT	CASSYAGGLGTDTQYF	once	TRBV6-5	TRBJ2-3	TRBD2	16
TGCGCCAGCAGCCAAGATTTAACAGGGGGCATCAGCAATCAGCCCCAGCATTTT	CASSQDLTGGISNQPQHF	.	TRBV4-1	TRBJ1-5	TRBD1	18
TGTGCCAGCAGCTTTGCAGGGGGCGGTAATGAAAAACTGTTTTTT	CASSFAGGGNEKLFF	.	TRBV11-2	TRBJ1-4	TRBD1	15
TGTGCCAGCAGTCGGGACAGGGCATCCAATCAGCCCCAGCATTTT	CASSRDRASNQPQHF	.	TRBV2	TRBJ1-5	TRBD1	15
TGTGCCTGGAGGTGGACAGGAGGCACTGAAGCTTTCTTT	CAWRWTGGTEAFF	.	TRBV30	TRBJ1-1	TRBD1	13
TGTGCCAGCAGCCAAGTAGCAAATTCACCCCTCCACTTT	CASSQVANSPLHF	few	TRBV14	TRBJ1-6	.	13
TGTGCCAGCAGCTTAAGCGCAGATACGCAGTATTTT	CASSLSADTQYF	.	TRBV7-9	TRBJ2-3	.	12
TGTGCCAGCAGTTTAAGAGTCCCGAACACTGAAGCTTTCTTT	CASSLRVPNTEAFF	.	TRBV28	TRBJ1-1	.	14
TGTGCCAGCAGCTCGGGACTAGCGGACTACAATGAGCAGTTCTTC	CASSSGLADYNEQFF	.	TRBV11-2	TRBJ2-1	TRBD2	15
TGTGCCAGCAGCTTAGTAGTTGGGAACACTGAAGCTTTCTTT	CASSLVVGNTEAFF	few	TRBV11-2	TRBJ1-1	.	14
TGTGCCAGCAGCGTATCTGACAGGGGCGGTTCACCCCTCCACTTT	CASSVSDRGGSPLHF	once	TRBV9	TRBJ1-6	TRBD1	15
TGTGCCAGCAGCTACCGGGACACTGGTCTCTTAAGCTCCTACAATGAGCAGTTCTTC	CASSYRDTGLLSSYNEQFF	.	TRBV7-8	TRBJ2-1	.	19
TGTGCCATCAGTGTTGGGACTACAAAAGGGACCCAGTACTTC	CAISVGTTKGTQYF	once	TRBV10-3	TRBJ2-5	TRBD2	14
TGTGCCAGCAGCCCGGGCGAGGGACAGGGGATACTAAGGGATGAGCAGTTCTTC	CASSPGEGQGILRDEQFF	.	TRBV5-4	TRBJ2-1	TRBD1	18
TGCGCCAGCAGGCGGGGGGGCACAGATACGCAGTATTTT	CASRRGGTDTQYF	.	TRBV5-1	TRBJ2-3	TRBD2	13
TGTGCCAGCAGCTTACGACAGGGCGGTGAAGCTTTCTTT	CASSLRQGGEAFF	.	TRBV7-2	TRBJ1-1	TRBD1	13
TGTGCCAGCAGCTCGCGGGGTCCCGAGACCCAGTACTTC	CASSSRGPETQYF	medium-sized	TRBV7-9	TRBJ2-5	.	13
TGTGCCAGCAGCTTAAACCCCGTTGAGGGTCTGGACGAAAAACTGTTTTTT	CASSLNPVEGLDEKLFF	.	TRBV7-6	TRBJ1-4	.	17
TGCGCCAGCAGCCCCTCCTCGAATTCACCCCTCCACTTT	CASSPSSNSPLHF	.	TRBV4-1	TRBJ1-6	.	13
TGTGCCAGCAGCCTTACCGGGGACTATGGCTACACCTTC	CASSLTGDYGYTF	.	TRBV9	TRBJ1-2	.	13
TGTGCCAGCAGTCAACAGGAGGGGACTGAAGCTTTCTTT	CASSQQEGTEAFF	.	TRBV6-4	TRBJ1-1	.	13
TGTGCCAGCAGAGGAGGGAACACCGGGGAGCTGTTTTTT	CASRGGNTGELFF	.	TRBV5-4	TRBJ2-2	.	13
TGTGCCAGCAGCCCCTCGGGACATCCGGGCCAAGAGACCCAGTACTTC	CASSPSGHPGQETQYF	.	TRBV7-2	TRBJ2-5	.	16
TGTGCCAGCAGCTTACAGGGACAGTTGAGCAATCAGCCCCAGCATTTT	CASSLQGQLSNQPQHF	.	TRBV7-2	TRBJ1-5	TRBD1	16
TGTGCCAGCAGTTACGGCCAGGGAGGTCCCTACGAGCAGTACTTC	CASSYGQGGPYEQYF	.	TRBV6-5	TRBJ2-7	.	15
TGTGCCAGCTCACCGCCGGGACAGAGGAATGAAAAACTGTTTTTT	CASSPPGQRNEKLFF	.	TRBV18	TRBJ1-4	TRBD1	15
TGTGCCAGCAGTGAAGACAGGGGGATTGAAAAACTGTTTTTT	CASSEDRGIEKLFF	.	TRBV2	TRBJ1-4	TRBD1	14
TGTGCCAGCAGCTTAGACCCCCCGGACAGTTCCCATCAGCCCCAGCATTTT	CASSLDPPDSSHQPQHF	.	TRBV7-6	TRBJ1-5	.	17
TGTGCCAGCAGCCAAGACAGGGACAGTGGATCACCCCTCCACTTT	CASSQDRDSGSPLHF	few	TRBV4-2	TRBJ1-6	TRBD1	15
TGTGCCAGCGTTTTCCCAGGCCCGGGACACCTGAACACTGAAGCTTTCTTT	CASVFPGPGHLNTEAFF	.	TRBV28	TRBJ1-1	.	17
TGCGCCAGCAGCCAAGATTCTTCAGGGATGAACACTGAAGCTTTCTTT	CASSQDSSGMNTEAFF	.	TRBV4-3	TRBJ1-1	.	16
TGTGCCACCGAGTTTGGAAACACCATATATTTT	CATEFGNTIYF	.	TRBV10-3	TRBJ1-3	.	11
TGTGCCAGCAGCTTAGGCCGACAGGGGTATTCCGAGCAGTACTTC	CASSLGRQGYSEQYF	.	TRBV11-2	TRBJ2-7	TRBD1	15
TGTGCCACCAGCTCACGCAGGGTCATAGGCAATCAGCCCCAGCATTTT	CATSSRRVIGNQPQHF	.	TRBV15	TRBJ1-5	.	16
TGCGCCAGCAGCCAAGATTGGCAGGGGCGTTCAACAGATACGCAGTATTTT	CASSQDWQGRSTDTQYF	.	TRBV4-3	TRBJ2-3	.	17
TGTGCCACGGGGGGAGGAGAGACCCAGTACTTC	CATGGGETQYF	.	TRBV10-3	TRBJ2-5	TRBD2	11
TGTGCCAGCAGCCAAGACACAGAGAATTCACCCCTCCACTTT	CASSQDTENSPLHF	.	TRBV4-2	TRBJ1-6	.	14
TGTGCCAGCAGCTCCGGGAGATGGGGAGAGCCCCAGCATTTT	CASSSGRWGEPQHF	.	TRBV5-5	TRBJ1-5	.	14